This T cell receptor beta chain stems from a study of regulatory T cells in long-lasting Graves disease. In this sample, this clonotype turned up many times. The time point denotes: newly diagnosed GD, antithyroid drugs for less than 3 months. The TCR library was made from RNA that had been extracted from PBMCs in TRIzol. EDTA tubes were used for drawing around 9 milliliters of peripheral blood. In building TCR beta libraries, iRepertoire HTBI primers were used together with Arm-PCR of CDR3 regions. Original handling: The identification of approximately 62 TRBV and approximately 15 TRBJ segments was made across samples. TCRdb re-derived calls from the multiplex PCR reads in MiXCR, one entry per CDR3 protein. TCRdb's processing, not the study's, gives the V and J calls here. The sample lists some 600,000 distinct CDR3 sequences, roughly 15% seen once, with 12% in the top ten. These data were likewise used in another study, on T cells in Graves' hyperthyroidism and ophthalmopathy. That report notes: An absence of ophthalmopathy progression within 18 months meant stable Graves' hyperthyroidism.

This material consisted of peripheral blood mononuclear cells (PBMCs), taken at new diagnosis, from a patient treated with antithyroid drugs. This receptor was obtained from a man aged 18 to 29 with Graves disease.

DNA of the CDR3: TGTGCCAGCTCACGTACTAGCGGCTCCTACGAGCAGTACTTC. This translates into CASSRTSGSYEQYF. The chain employs TRBV3-1 and TRBJ2-7; 8 nucleotides match TRBD2. This CDR3 is 14 amino acids long. Germline trimming cut 8 bases from V and 0 bases from J; bases unmatched to any gene: 6. CDR1 is LGHDT, CDR2 YNNKEL, per germline (reference sequence).